Listed here are 25 T cell receptor beta chains from one sample, sequenced in a study of breast tumors, draining lymph nodes, adjacent tissues. One entry per CDR3 protein, called by TCRdb with MiXCR from the multiplex PCR reads. The repertoire holds about 63,000 distinct CDR3 sequences, with 57% as singletons. Sequenced input: breast tumor tissue. The receptors were gathered from a female donor with breast cancer. Some clones in this sample may be carry-over from other donors' samples.

The chain carries TRBV29-1 and TRBJ1-2; D is perhaps TRBD1 (6 bases). Germline CDR1 is SQVTM and CDR2 is ANQGSEA. The V and J ends lost 5 bases and 2 bases respectively, with 9 bases between them. The CDR3 is 12 residues long. The CDR3 protein is CSVSQGNYGYTF. CDR3 bases: TGCAGCGTTTCGCAGGGGAACTATGGCTACACCTTC. Looking up the rest from reference TRBV29-1 and TRBJ1-2 gives the full variable domain: SAVISQKPSRDICQRGTSLTIQCQVDSQVTMMFWYRQQPGQSLTLIATANQGSEATYESGFVIDKFPISRPNLTFSTLTVSNMSPEDSSIYLCSVSQGNYGYTFGSGTRLTVV.

The J gene is TRBJ1-3, the V gene TRBV5-1; TRBD1 matches 8 bases. V trimming: 5 bases; J trimming: 2 bases; junction bases outside the gene matches: 3. The CDR3 is 14 residues long. CDR1 is SGHRS, CDR2 YFSETQ, per germline. CDR3 loop: CASSETGAGNTIYF. Here the CDR3 DNA reads TGCGCCAGCAGTGAGACAGGGGCTGGAAACACCATATATTTT.

The chain carries TRBV4-1 and TRBJ2-2, with D hard to call. Germline CDR1 is MGHRA and CDR2 is YSYEKL. The V and J ends lost 1 base and 7 bases respectively, with 4 bases between them. The CDR3 extends over 12 amino acids. The chain's CDR3 is CASSQVGGELFF. The CDR3, as DNA: TGCGCCAGCAGCCAAGTGGGCGGGGAGCTGTTTTTT.

The chain has TRBV28 and TRBJ1-1; 8 positions match TRBD1. After removal of 3 bases from V and 1 base from J, the junction contained 7 bases not matched to a gene. Germline assignment: CDR1 MDHEN and CDR2 SYDVKM. This CDR3 contains 16 residues. CDR3 region: CASSFGRDRPNTEAFF. CDR3 nucleotides: TGTGCCAGCAGTTTCGGGAGGGACAGGCCGAACACTGAAGCTTTCTTT. Variable domain in full (rest from reference TRBV28 and TRBJ1-1): DVKVTQSSRYLVKRTGEKVFLECVQDMDHENMFWYRQDPGLGLRLIYFSYDVKMKEKGDIPEGYSVSREKKERFSLILESASTNQTSMYLCASSFGRDRPNTEAFFGQGTRLTVV.

In regard to this clonotype: At one end, the junction sequence differs from germline, possibly due to a read error. The chain uses TRBV5-1 and TRBJ1-4; D ambiguous. Germline V gene data show CDR1 as SGHRS and CDR2 as YFSETQ. This CDR3 is 14 amino acids long. The CDR3: CAGSGTPTNEKLFF. CDR3 DNA: TGCGCCGGCAGCGGCACTCCAACTAATGAAAAACTGTTTTTT.

The rearrangement uses TRBV29-1 and TRBJ1-2; the D gene is possibly TRBD1 (5 bases). Germline CDR1 reads SQVTM; CDR2 reads ANQGSEA. This CDR3 spans 12 amino acids. Trimming stripped 6 bases from V and 8 bases from J, with 16 bases between. CDR3 region: CSVGTGSGGYTF. In nucleotides, the CDR3 is TGCAGCGTAGGAACAGGATCGGGCGGCTACACCTTC.

The chain carries TRBV6-5 and TRBJ2-7, with TRBD1 matching over 7 bases. Germline V gene lookup returns CDR1 MNHEY and CDR2 SVGAGI. The CDR3 runs to 14 residues. The V segment lost 7 bases and the J segment 3 bases; nucleotides outside the gene matches: 9. CDR3 in DNA: TGTGCCAGCATGGACAGGAATACTAACTACGAGCAGTACTTC. Protein: CASMDRNTNYEQYF.

This clonotype was found many times. The chain recombines TRBV5-1 with TRBJ2-3, with 13 bases that match TRBD2. The germline V gene encodes CDR1 SGHRS and CDR2 YFSETQ. The V and J ends lost 4 bases and 2 bases, in that order; junction bases with no gene match: 4. This CDR3 is built from 16 residues. The CDR3 region has the DNA TGCGCCAGCAGCCCCACTAGCGGGGGGGCCACAGATACGCAGTATTTT. It is translated as CASSPTSGGATDTQYF.

At least ten counts were recorded for this clonotype. V is TRBV7-9 and J is TRBJ1-4; D gene ambiguous. V gave up 5 bases and J gave up 4 bases, with 17 bases separating them. From germline, CDR1 is SEHNR and CDR2 FQNEAQ (reference sequence). The CDR3 is made up of 16 amino acids. The CDR3 nucleotides read TGTGCCAGCAGCCCCTCGCGCCGGGGAGTTAATGAAAAACTGTTTTTT. It yields the protein CASSPSRRGVNEKLFF.

This clonotype counts as medium-sized. At one end the junction does not follow the germline gene, possibly because of a read error. The CDR3, as DNA: TGTGCCAGCAGCGTAGGGGCTCACCAAGAGACCCAGTCCTTC. As protein: CASSVGAHQETQSF. The chain is built from TRBV9 and TRBJ2-5; D is unclear. This CDR3 is 14 amino acids long. Looked up from germline, CDR1 is SGDLS and CDR2 is YYNGEE. Using reference TRBV9 and TRBJ2-5 for the parts outside the CDR3, the full variable domain is DSGVTQTPKHLITATGQRVTLRCSPRSGDLSVYWYQQSLDQGLQFLIQYYNGEERAKGNILERFSAQQFPDLHSELNLSSLELGDSALYFCASSVGAHQETQSFGPGTRLLVL.

This clonotype turned up a few times. The chain recombines TRBV5-6 with TRBJ2-2; no clear D. The CDR3 runs 14 residues. The V gene's germline CDR1 is SGHDT and CDR2 YYEEEE. Between the trimmed V and J ends, which lost 2 bases and 4 bases, there was a span of 9 bases. The chain's CDR3 is CASSFDLTTGELFF. The CDR3 DNA is TGTGCCAGCAGCTTCGACTTAACCACCGGGGAGCTGTTTTTT.

The V call is TRBV29-1, the J call TRBJ2-1, with TRBD2 matching 15 bases. Trimming at V came to 4 bases and at J to 8 bases, leaving 6 bases not matched to a gene. Per the germline V gene, CDR1 is SQVTM and CDR2 is ANQGSEA. This CDR3 is built from 15 residues. The CDR3 DNA sequence: TGCAGCGTTGCGGGTGGACTAGCGGGAGGGTATGAGCAGTTCTTC. It is translated as CSVAGGLAGGYEQFF.

As for this clonotype: The junction departs from germline at one end; a sequencing error may be responsible. The V call is TRBV6-6, the J call TRBJ1-5, with D unresolved. The CDR3 has 15 residues. Germline assignment: CDR1 MNHNY and CDR2 SVGAGI (reference sequence). CDR3 bases: TGTACCAGCGCTTCTGCCGTCTATAGCAATCAGCCCCAGCATTTT. As protein: CTSASAVYSNQPQHF.

About this clonotype itself: The junction departs from germline at one end; a sequencing error may be responsible. The V and J genes are TRBV11-3 and TRBJ2-5, with D unclear. Germline values: CDR1 SGHNT, CDR2 YENEEA. The CDR3 loop spans 15 amino acids. CDR3 residues: CASGLDGATHETQYF. As DNA, the CDR3 is TGTGCCAGCGGCTTAGATGGCGCTACCCACGAGACCCAGTACTTC.

This clonotype came up many times. The chain carries TRBV6-1 and TRBJ2-5; D remains unclear. This CDR3 has 13 amino acids. With 10 bases removed from V and 5 bases from J, the gap between germline ends came to 17 bases. The germline gives CDR1 MNHNS, CDR2 SASEGT. CDR3 residues: CATEVPRSETQYF. DNA of the CDR3: TGTGCCACCGAAGTGCCTAGGTCGGAGACCCAGTACTTC.

V is TRBV15 and J is TRBJ1-6; D perhaps matches TRBD1 (6 bases). V lost 6 bases and J lost 7, with 10 bases in between. Per germline, CDR1 LNHNV and CDR2 YYDKDF (reference sequence). The CDR3 is 13 residues long. CDR3 DNA: TGTGCCACCAGGCAGGGGCCGAATTCACCCCTCCACTTT. It yields the protein CATRQGPNSPLHF.

This clonotype was detected only once. This chain links TRBV9 with TRBJ1-2, with 10 bases fitting TRBD1. The CDR3 is 16 residues long. With V trimmed by 0 bases and J by 8 bases, 10 bases remained unmatched. Germline V gives CDR1 SGDLS, CDR2 YYNGEE. CDR3 in DNA: TGTGCCAGCAGCGTAGCCGCCGGGGGACAGGGGACAGGCTACACCTTC. Amino acid sequence: CASSVAAGGQGTGYTF.

This clonotype was seen repeatedly, ten times or more. At one end the junction does not follow the germline gene, possibly because of a read error. This chain links TRBV6-2 or TRBV6-3 with TRBJ2-2; D is unclear. CDR3 length: 13 amino acids. Per the germline V gene, CDR1 is MNHEY and CDR2 is SVGEGT. For the CDR3, the DNA is TGTGCCAGCAGTCACTCGCAGGCGGGGGAGCTGTTTTTT. It yields the protein CASSHSQAGELFF.

The chain joins TRBV11-3 to TRBJ1-3; 10 bases match TRBD1. The germline gives CDR1 SGHNT, CDR2 YENEEA. The CDR3 loop spans 14 amino acids. Losses at the gene ends were 4 bases for V and 9 bases for J; bases not matched to a gene: 6. The CDR3 bases are TGTGCCAGCAGCTCCTCGACAGGGGGCCTCACCATATATTTT. It specifies CASSSSTGGLTIYF.

The chain is built from TRBV5-1 and TRBJ2-5; 10 nucleotides line up with TRBD1. This CDR3 is built from 15 residues. The J segment lost 3 bases and the V segment lost 0 bases, leaving 2 bases of the junction unmatched. The germline V gene encodes CDR1 SGHRS and CDR2 YFSETQ. The CDR3: CASSLGGTGEETQYF. The DNA of the CDR3 is TGCGCCAGCAGCTTGGGCGGGACAGGGGAAGAGACCCAGTACTTC.

The chain employs TRBV7-4 and TRBJ1-6; 9 bases are shared with TRBD1. After removal of 5 bases from V and 12 bases from J, the junction contained 5 bases not matched to a gene. This CDR3 spans 13 amino acids. Germline-derived CDR1 and CDR2 are SGHVT and SQSDAQ. The CDR3 is CASSKDRGEPLHF. CDR3 coding DNA: TGTGCCAGCAGCAAGGACAGGGGAGAACCCCTCCACTTT.

The V gene is TRBV13, the J gene TRBJ2-2; TRBD1 matches at 7 bases. After removal of 5 bases from V and 5 bases from J, the junction contained 8 bases not matched to a gene. Per germline, CDR1 PRHDT and CDR2 FYEKMQ (reference sequence). The CDR3 sequence is 15 residues long. CDR3 amino acids: CASSPPGQVTGELFF. The CDR3 region has the DNA TGTGCCAGCAGCCCACCTGGACAGGTAACCGGGGAGCTGTTTTTT.

The chain has TRBV11-3 and TRBJ2-5, with TRBD1 matching over 8 bases. The CDR3 is made up of 13 amino acids. Per the germline V gene, CDR1 is SGHNT and CDR2 is YENEEA. Losses at the gene ends were 10 bases for V and 5 bases for J; bases not matched to a gene: 9. The CDR3 DNA follows: TGTGCCACCAGTCAGGGGGCTGGGGAGACCCAGTACTTC. Its translation is CATSQGAGETQYF.

This clonotype was found a few times. A single base separates this from a much larger clone, so it may be a read error. V and J are TRBV6-4 and TRBJ2-2; 10 positions agree with TRBD2. CDR1 is MRHNA, CDR2 SNTAGT, per germline. The V and J ends lost 5 bases and 7 bases, in that order; junction bases with no gene match: 4. The CDR3 covers 14 residues. As DNA, the CDR3 is TGTGCCAGCAGTCTAGCGGGAGAGATCGGGGAGCTGTTTTTT. Its protein is CASSLAGEIGELFF.

This clonotype has a handful of counts. The chain employs TRBV12-3 or TRBV12-4 and TRBJ2-2, with D possibly called TRBD1 or TRBD2 (5 bases each). The CDR3 runs 16 residues. Trimming took off 3 bases at V and 5 bases at J, with 16 bases between the two ends. The CDR3 region has the DNA TGTGCCAGCAGTTTTTCAGCCGGGACGGGGACCGGGGAGCTGTTTTTT. It yields the protein CASSFSAGTGTGELFF.